The rows below give T cell receptor beta chains drawn from one sample of a study of spatial heterogeneity in lung cancer. TCRdb reprocessed the 5' RACE reads with MiXCR, giving one entry per CDR3 protein. The sample shows several hundred distinct CDR3 sequences, 25% to 35% of them seen only once. The sample in question was lung tumor tissue, obtained at surgery. Source of these receptors: a male donor with early-stage non-small cell lung cancer. The CDR3 runs from the conserved cysteine through the conserved F or W. The D gene is left open where the match is weak. Part of the rows lack a size; the others show once, few, many or a class for expanded clones.

V	J	size	D	CDR3	DNA
TRBV3-1	TRBJ1-2	.	.	CASSQGQILYGYTF	TGTGCCAGCAGCCAAGGACAGATATTATATGGCTACACCTTC
TRBV5-5	TRBJ2-7	medium-sized	TRBD2	CASSLEGSSGGSYEQYF	TGTGCCAGCAGCTTGGAGGGGTCTAGCGGGGGTTCCTACGAGCAGTACTTC
TRBV15	TRBJ2-7	large	.	CATSRAAGREQYF	TGTGCCACCAGCAGAGCCGCCGGACGGGAGCAGTACTTC
TRBV21-1	TRBJ1-1	.	.	CASSKGGPGGTGGGEAFF	TGTGCCAGCAGCAAAGGAGGCCCCGGTGGGACAGGGGGCGGGGAAGCTTTCTTT
TRBV30	TRBJ2-2	.	TRBD1	CAWSRTGLGELFF	TGTGCCTGGAGTCGGACAGGTCTTGGGGAGCTGTTTTTT
TRBV3-1	TRBJ2-4	.	.	CASSQVANIQYF	TGTGCCAGCAGCCAGGTAGCAAACATTCAGTACTTC
TRBV7-2	TRBJ2-1	medium-sized	.	CASSLMVGNNEQFF	TGTGCCAGCAGCTTAATGGTCGGAAACAATGAGCAGTTCTTC
TRBV28	TRBJ2-7	medium-sized	.	CASSSAGSGSYEQYF	TGTGCCAGCAGTTCCGCGGGCTCGGGGTCCTACGAGCAGTACTTC
TRBV11-3	TRBJ2-7	.	.	CASSLRKGYEQYF	TGTGCCAGCAGCTTACGAAAGGGTTACGAGCAGTACTTC
TRBV12-3/TRBV12-4	TRBJ2-5	.	.	CASSFGRGLQETQYF	TGTGCCAGCAGTTTTGGCAGGGGCCTCCAAGAGACCCAGTACTTC
TRBV5-6	TRBJ2-5	large	.	CASSLRVGTQETQYF	TGTGCCAGCAGCTTGAGGGTGGGGACCCAAGAGACCCAGTACTTC
TRBV27	TRBJ2-5	large	.	CASSLNGRGQETQYF	TGTGCCAGCAGTTTAAACGGCCGCGGTCAAGAGACCCAGTACTTC
TRBV4-1	TRBJ2-7	medium-sized	TRBD1	CASSQGTGLAYEQYF	TGCGCCAGCAGCCAAGGGACAGGGTTGGCCTACGAGCAGTACTTC
TRBV7-8	TRBJ2-7	medium-sized	.	CASSFHMTGYEQYF	TGTGCCAGCAGCTTTCACATGACTGGCTACGAGCAGTACTTC
TRBV28	TRBJ2-7	large	TRBD1	CASSFGQGSYEQYF	TGTGCCAGCAGTTTCGGACAGGGCTCCTACGAGCAGTACTTC
TRBV20-1	TRBJ1-3	.	TRBD1	CSARTGGIGNTIYF	TGCAGTGCTAGGACAGGGGGAATCGGAAACACCATATATTTT
TRBV4-1	TRBJ2-7	.	TRBD1	CASSSDRASYEQYF	TGCGCCAGCAGCTCGGACAGGGCTAGCTACGAGCAGTACTTC
TRBV20-1	TRBJ2-3	medium-sized	TRBD2	CSASGTSASTDTQYF	TGCAGTGCTAGTGGGACTAGCGCTAGCACAGATACGCAGTATTTT
TRBV6-5	TRBJ2-7	large	TRBD2	CASSLGLAGGRRAYEQYF	TGTGCCAGCAGTTTAGGACTAGCGGGAGGGCGAAGAGCCTACGAGCAGTACTTC
TRBV28	TRBJ1-2	large	.	CASSLVPFNYGYTF	TGTGCCAGCAGTTTGGTCCCATTTAACTATGGCTACACCTTC
TRBV7-2	TRBJ2-7	few	.	CASSLGPLGGANFYEQYF	TGTGCCAGCAGCTTAGGTCCCCTTGGCGGGGCGAATTTCTACGAGCAGTACTTC
TRBV13	TRBJ2-2	medium-sized	.	CASSLAPNTGELFF	TGTGCCAGCAGCTTAGCCCCGAACACCGGGGAGCTGTTTTTT
TRBV2	TRBJ2-2	medium-sized	TRBD2	CASEGEAGVAGELFF	TGTGCCAGCGAAGGAGAAGCGGGAGTTGCCGGGGAGCTGTTTTTT
TRBV11-2	TRBJ1-4	large	TRBD1	CASSGADRVLEKLFF	TGTGCCAGCAGCGGAGCTGACAGGGTTTTGGAAAAACTGTTTTTT
TRBV11-2	TRBJ2-1	.	TRBD2	CASSLDGTSDNEQFF	TGTGCCAGCAGCTTAGATGGGACTAGTGACAATGAGCAGTTCTTC
TRBV19	TRBJ2-2	few	.	CASNTGNTGELFF	TGTGCCAGTAATACAGGGAACACCGGGGAGCTGTTTTTT
TRBV11-2	TRBJ2-3	medium-sized	.	CASSLVGGGSTDTQYF	TGTGCCAGCAGCTTAGTTGGAGGGGGAAGCACAGATACGCAGTATTTT
TRBV29-1	TRBJ2-5	few	.	CSVVPSNQETQYF	TGCAGCGTAGTTCCTAGTAACCAAGAGACCCAGTACTTC
TRBV29-1	TRBJ2-5	large	.	CSVSRVGTQETQYF	TGCAGCGTGAGTAGAGTGGGGACTCAAGAGACCCAGTACTTC
TRBV19	TRBJ2-7	.	.	CASKSLGQGGEQYF	TGTGCCAGTAAGAGTTTGGGGCAGGGTGGCGAGCAGTACTTC
TRBV30	TRBJ2-3	.	TRBD2	CASGLAGGDTQYF	TGTGCCTCGGGACTAGCGGGGGGGGATACGCAGTATTTT
TRBV6-2/TRBV6-3	TRBJ2-7	medium-sized	.	CASSYGNSYEQYF	TGTGCCAGCAGTTACGGAAACTCCTACGAGCAGTACTTC